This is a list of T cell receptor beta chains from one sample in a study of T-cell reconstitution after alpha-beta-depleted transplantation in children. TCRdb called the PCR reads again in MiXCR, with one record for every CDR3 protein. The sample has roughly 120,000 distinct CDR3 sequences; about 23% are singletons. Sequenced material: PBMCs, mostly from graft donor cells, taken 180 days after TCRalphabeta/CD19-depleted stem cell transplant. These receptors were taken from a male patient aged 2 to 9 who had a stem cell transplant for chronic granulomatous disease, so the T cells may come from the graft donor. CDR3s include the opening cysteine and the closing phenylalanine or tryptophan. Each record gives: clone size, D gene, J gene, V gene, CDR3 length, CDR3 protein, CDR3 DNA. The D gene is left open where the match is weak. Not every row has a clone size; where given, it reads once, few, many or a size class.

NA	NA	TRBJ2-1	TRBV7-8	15	CASSPVRGTYNEQFF	TGTGCCAGCAGCCCTGTACGGGGAACCTACAATGAGCAGTTCTTC
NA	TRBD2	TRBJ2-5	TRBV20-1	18	CSARWVAGGREPKETQYF	TGCAGTGCTAGATGGGTAGCGGGAGGCCGGGAACCAAAAGAGACCCAGTACTTC
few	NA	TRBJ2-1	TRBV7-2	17	CASSPMGPPVAYNEQFF	TGTGCCAGCAGCCCAATGGGACCGCCTGTGGCCTACAATGAGCAGTTCTTC
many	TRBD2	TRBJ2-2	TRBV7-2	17	CASSARTSGAGTGELFF	TGTGCCAGCAGCGCCCGGACTAGCGGGGCCGGCACCGGGGAGCTGTTTTTT
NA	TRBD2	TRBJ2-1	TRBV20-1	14	CSAKGLAGGNEQFF	TGCAGTGCTAAGGGGCTAGCGGGAGGCAATGAGCAGTTCTTC
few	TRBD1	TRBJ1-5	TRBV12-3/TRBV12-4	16	CASSLGGTGKGQPQHF	TGTGCCAGCAGTTTAGGAGGGACAGGGAAGGGTCAGCCCCAGCATTTT
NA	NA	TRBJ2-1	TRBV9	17	CASSVGFSLTVYNEQFF	TGTGCCAGCAGCGTAGGTTTCTCTTTGACTGTGTACAATGAGCAGTTCTTC
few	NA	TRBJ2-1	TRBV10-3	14	CAISESGGNNEQFF	TGTGCCATCAGTGAGTCCGGAGGGAACAATGAGCAGTTCTTC
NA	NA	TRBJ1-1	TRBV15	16	CATSRDPLGRHTEAFF	TGTGCCACCAGCAGAGATCCCCTGGGGAGGCACACTGAAGCTTTCTTT
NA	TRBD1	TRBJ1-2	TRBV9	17	CASSVAPGTVGSYGYTF	TGTGCCAGCAGCGTAGCCCCTGGGACAGTTGGAAGCTATGGCTACACCTTC
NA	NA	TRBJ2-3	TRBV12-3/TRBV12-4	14	CASSFRALSDTQYF	TGTGCCAGCAGTTTCCGGGCATTGAGTGATACGCAGTATTTT
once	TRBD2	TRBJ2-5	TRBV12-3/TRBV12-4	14	CASSLVTGGETQYF	TGTGCCAGCAGTTTAGTCACGGGAGGAGAGACCCAGTACTTC
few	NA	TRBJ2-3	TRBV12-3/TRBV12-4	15	CASSFGAARTDTQYF	TGTGCCAGCAGTTTTGGTGCAGCCCGCACAGATACGCAGTATTTT
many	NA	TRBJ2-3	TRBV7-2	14	CASSLEQYTDTQYF	TGTGCCAGCAGCTTGGAACAGTACACAGATACGCAGTATTTT